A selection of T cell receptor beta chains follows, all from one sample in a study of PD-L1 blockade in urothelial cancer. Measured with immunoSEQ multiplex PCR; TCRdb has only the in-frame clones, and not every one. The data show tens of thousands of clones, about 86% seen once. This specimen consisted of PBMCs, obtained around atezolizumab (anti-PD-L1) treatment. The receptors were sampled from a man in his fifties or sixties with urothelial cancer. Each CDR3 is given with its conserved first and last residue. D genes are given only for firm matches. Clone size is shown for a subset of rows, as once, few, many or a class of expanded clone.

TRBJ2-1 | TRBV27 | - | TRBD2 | TGTGCCAGCAGTTCCTTAGCGGGGCCCCGGGATGAGCAGTTCTTC | CASSSLAGPRDEQFF
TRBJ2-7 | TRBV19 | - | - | TGTGCCAGTAGTATAGGGATAGAGACACGCGAGTACTTC | CASSIGIETREYF
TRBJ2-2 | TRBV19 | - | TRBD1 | TGTGCCAGTAGTCCAAGGACAGGATACACCGGGGAGCTGTTTTTT | CASSPRTGYTGELFF
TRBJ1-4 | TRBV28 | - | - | TGTGCCAGCAGTTTGGGGGGAACTAATGAAAAACTGTTTTTT | CASSLGGTNEKLFF
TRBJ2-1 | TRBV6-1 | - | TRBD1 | TGTGCCAGCAGTTTTTCCGGGACAGAGGTTAATGAGCAGTTCTTC | CASSFSGTEVNEQFF
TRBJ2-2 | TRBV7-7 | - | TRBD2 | TGTGCTAGCAGCTTATTAACTAGCGGAACCGGGGAGCTGTTTTTT | CASSLLTSGTGELFF
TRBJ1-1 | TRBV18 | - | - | TGTGCCAGCTCACCACCGAGGGCAATGAACACTGAAGCTTTCTTT | CASSPPRAMNTEAFF
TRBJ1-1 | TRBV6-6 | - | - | TGTGCCAGCCTGACAGATATGAACACTGAAGCTTTCTTT | CASLTDMNTEAFF
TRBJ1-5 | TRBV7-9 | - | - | TGTGCCAGCAGCTCAGGTGCGTCAGAACAGCCCCAGCATTTT | CASSSGASEQPQHF
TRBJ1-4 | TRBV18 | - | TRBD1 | TGTGCCAGCTCACCCGGACAGGGGACTAATGAAAAACTGTTTTTT | CASSPGQGTNEKLFF
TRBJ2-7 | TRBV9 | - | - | TGTGCCAGCAGCGCAACCGGGGTGAGCTCCTACGAGCAGTACTTC | CASSATGVSSYEQYF
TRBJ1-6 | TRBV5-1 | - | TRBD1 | TGCGCCAGCCAGAGACAGGGCCAGGAAAATTCACCCCTCCACTTT | CASQRQGQENSPLHF
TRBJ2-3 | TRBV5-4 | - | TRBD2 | TGTGCCAGCAGCTTGGGACTAGCGGAAGGCACAGATACGCAGTATTTT | CASSLGLAEGTDTQYF
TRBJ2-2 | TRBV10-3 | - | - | TGTGCCATCAGGCAGGTGGACACCGGGGAGCTGTTTTTT | CAIRQVDTGELFF
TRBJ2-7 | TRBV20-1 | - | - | TGCAGTGCTAGAGAGTGGAGGGAGCAGTACTTC | CSAREWREQYF
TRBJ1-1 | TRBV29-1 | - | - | TGCAGCGTTGACCCCCATGCAGGGAGGACTGAAGCTTTCTTT | CSVDPHAGRTEAFF
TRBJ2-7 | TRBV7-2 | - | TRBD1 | TGTGCCAGCAGCCGGGACAGAAGAACCTACGAGCAGTACTTC | CASSRDRRTYEQYF
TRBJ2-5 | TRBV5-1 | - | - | TGCGCCAGCAGCTTGGGAGCAGGTACCCAAGAGACCCAGTACTTC | CASSLGAGTQETQYF
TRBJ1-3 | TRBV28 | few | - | TGTGCCAGCATAGGGACGGGGGACTCTGGAAACACCATATATTTT | CASIGTGDSGNTIYF
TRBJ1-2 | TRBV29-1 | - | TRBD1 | TGCAGCACGGGGGACAGGGGGCGGAAAAATGGCTACACCTTC | CSTGDRGRKNGYTF
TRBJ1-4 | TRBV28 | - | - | TGTGCCAGCAGCAACAGGGACCCTCTACAAAAACTGTTTTTT | CASSNRDPLQKLFF
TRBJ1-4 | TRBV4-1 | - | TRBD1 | TGCGCCAGCAGTCGACAGGGGTTTATTAATGAAAAACTGTTTTTT | CASSRQGFINEKLFF
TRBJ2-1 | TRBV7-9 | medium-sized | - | TGTGCCAGCACCTGGACTGTAGAGGATGAGCAGTTCTTC | CASTWTVEDEQFF
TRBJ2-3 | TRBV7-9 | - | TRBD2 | TGTGCCAGCAGCACAACCCGACTAGCGGAAGGGGATACGCAGTATTTT | CASSTTRLAEGDTQYF
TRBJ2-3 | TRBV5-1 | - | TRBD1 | TGCGCCAGCAGCCCTAAGGACAGGGCGAGAGATACGCAGTATTTT | CASSPKDRARDTQYF
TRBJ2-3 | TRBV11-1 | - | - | TGTGCCAGCAGCTTACACCCGCGTACAGATACGCAGTATTTT | CASSLHPRTDTQYF
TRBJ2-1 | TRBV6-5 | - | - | TGTGCCAGCAGGCCCGACTATAGTCGTTACAATGAGCAGTTCTTC | CASRPDYSRYNEQFF
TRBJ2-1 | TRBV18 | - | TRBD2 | TGTGCCAGCTCACCTATCCTAGCGGGAGGGCCGGATGAGCAGTTCTTC | CASSPILAGGPDEQFF
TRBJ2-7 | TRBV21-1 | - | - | TGTGCCAGCAGCAAAGCAGGTGTCAGCGGGGGGGAGGTCCCCTACGAGCAGTACTTC | CASSKAGVSGGEVPYEQYF
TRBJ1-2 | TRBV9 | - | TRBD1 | TGTGCCAGCAGCGACGAAGGACAGGGCCGCCCGTTCGTTATCTATGGCTACACCTTC | CASSDEGQGRPFVIYGYTF
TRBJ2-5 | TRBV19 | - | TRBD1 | TGTGCCAGTAGTCCACGGACAGGGCCAGGGGAGACCCAGTACTTC | CASSPRTGPGETQYF
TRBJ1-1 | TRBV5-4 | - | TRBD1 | TGTGCCAGCAGATTACAGGGGAGAGTGGACACTGAAGCTTTCTTT | CASRLQGRVDTEAFF
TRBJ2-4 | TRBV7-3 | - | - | TGTGCCAGCAGCTCGGCAGGAGGCCAAAACATTCAGTACTTC | CASSSAGGQNIQYF
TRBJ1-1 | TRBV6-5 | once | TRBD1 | TGTGCCAGCAGAACCTGGGACAGGGGCACTGAAGCTTTCTTT | CASRTWDRGTEAFF
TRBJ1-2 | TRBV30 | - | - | TGTGCCTGGAGTGGAGGTAACTATGGCTACACCTTC | CAWSGGNYGYTF
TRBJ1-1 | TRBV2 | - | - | TGTGCCAGCCTAGGCGGGACTGAAGCTTTCTTT | CASLGGTEAFF
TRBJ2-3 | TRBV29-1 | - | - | TGCAGCGTTGACGCGGCAGGAGGCGATACGCAGTATTTT | CSVDAAGGDTQYF
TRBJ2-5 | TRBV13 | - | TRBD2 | TGTGCCAGCAGCCTAAGACTAGCGGGAGGGCGGGAGACCCAGTACTTC | CASSLRLAGGRETQYF
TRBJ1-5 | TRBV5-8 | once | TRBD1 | TGTGCCAGCAGCCCCATGTTGGGACAGGGGGCATGGCAGCCCCAGCATTTT | CASSPMLGQGAWQPQHF
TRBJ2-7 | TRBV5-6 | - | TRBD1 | TGTGCCAGCAGCTTGGCCGTTGGGGGTACAGGGGTTTTGTACGAGCAGTACTTC | CASSLAVGGTGVLYEQYF
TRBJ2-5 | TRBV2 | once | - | TGTGCCAGCAGTGAAGGGGGCATAAACCAAGAGACCCAGTACTTC | CASSEGGINQETQYF
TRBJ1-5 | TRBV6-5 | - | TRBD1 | TGTGCCAGCAGTTACATAGGCAGGGGGCAGCCCCAGCATTTT | CASSYIGRGQPQHF
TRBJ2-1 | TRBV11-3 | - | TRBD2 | TGTGCCAGCAGCTTAGTGGGCGGGGGGGCGCGGGAGCAGTTCTTC | CASSLVGGGAREQFF
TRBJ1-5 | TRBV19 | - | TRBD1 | TGTGCCAGTAGTCCCCGGGCAGGGGGTACCCTTGGGAATCAGCCCCAGCATTTT | CASSPRAGGTLGNQPQHF
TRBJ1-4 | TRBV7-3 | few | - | TGTGCCAGCAGGATAGGAATAGCTAAGGTAAAAGGAAAACTGTTTTTT | CASRIGIAKVKGKLFF
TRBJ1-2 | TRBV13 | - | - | TGTGCCAGCAGCTCGTATGCCGAGACAGAGGATGGCTACACCTTC | CASSSYAETEDGYTF
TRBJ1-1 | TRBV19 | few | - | TGTGCCAGTAGTCGGACAGATGAAGCTTTCTTT | CASSRTDEAFF
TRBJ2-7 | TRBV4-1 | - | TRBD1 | TGCGCCAGCAGCCAAGATCAGGCGCAGGGGGCGCGGAACGAGCAGTACTTC | CASSQDQAQGARNEQYF
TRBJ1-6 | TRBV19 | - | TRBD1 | TGTGCCAGTGGGGAAGGACAGGGAAATAATTCACCCCTCCACTTT | CASGEGQGNNSPLHF
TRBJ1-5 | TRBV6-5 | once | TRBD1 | TGTGCCAGCAGTGGTGGGGGACAGGGAGAAGAGCCCCAGCATTTT | CASSGGGQGEEPQHF
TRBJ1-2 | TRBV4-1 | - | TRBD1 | TGCGCCAGCAGCCAAGAGGGACAGTCTAACTATGGCTACACCTTC | CASSQEGQSNYGYTF
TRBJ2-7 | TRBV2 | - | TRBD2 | TGTGCCAGCAGTGAAGTTCTAGCGGGAGTAAGGGGCTCCTACGAGCAGTACTTC | CASSEVLAGVRGSYEQYF
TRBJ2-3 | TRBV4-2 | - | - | TGTGCCAGCAGCCAAGATGGTCCTAGCGCAGATACGCAGTATTTT | CASSQDGPSADTQYF
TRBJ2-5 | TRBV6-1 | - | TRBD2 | TGTGCCAGCAGTGATTGGGGTAGCGGGCAAGAGACCCAGTACTTC | CASSDWGSGQETQYF
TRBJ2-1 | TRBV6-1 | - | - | TGTGCCAGCCAGCCCAGGGGTGAGCAGTTCTTC | CASQPRGEQFF
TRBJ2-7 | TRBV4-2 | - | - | TGTGCCAGCAGCCAAGTCCCAGGGCCATACGAGCAGTACTTC | CASSQVPGPYEQYF
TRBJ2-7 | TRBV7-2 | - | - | TGTGCCAGCAGCTTCAGTGCCTACGAGCAGTACTTC | CASSFSAYEQYF
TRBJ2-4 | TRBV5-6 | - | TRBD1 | TGTGCCAGCAGCGTGGACCGGGACAGGGTTCGCCTAGCCAAAAACATTCAGTACTTC | CASSVDRDRVRLAKNIQYF
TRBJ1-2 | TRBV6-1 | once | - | TGTGCCAGCAGTGAATTGCCCGGGTTCTATGGCTACACCTTC | CASSELPGFYGYTF